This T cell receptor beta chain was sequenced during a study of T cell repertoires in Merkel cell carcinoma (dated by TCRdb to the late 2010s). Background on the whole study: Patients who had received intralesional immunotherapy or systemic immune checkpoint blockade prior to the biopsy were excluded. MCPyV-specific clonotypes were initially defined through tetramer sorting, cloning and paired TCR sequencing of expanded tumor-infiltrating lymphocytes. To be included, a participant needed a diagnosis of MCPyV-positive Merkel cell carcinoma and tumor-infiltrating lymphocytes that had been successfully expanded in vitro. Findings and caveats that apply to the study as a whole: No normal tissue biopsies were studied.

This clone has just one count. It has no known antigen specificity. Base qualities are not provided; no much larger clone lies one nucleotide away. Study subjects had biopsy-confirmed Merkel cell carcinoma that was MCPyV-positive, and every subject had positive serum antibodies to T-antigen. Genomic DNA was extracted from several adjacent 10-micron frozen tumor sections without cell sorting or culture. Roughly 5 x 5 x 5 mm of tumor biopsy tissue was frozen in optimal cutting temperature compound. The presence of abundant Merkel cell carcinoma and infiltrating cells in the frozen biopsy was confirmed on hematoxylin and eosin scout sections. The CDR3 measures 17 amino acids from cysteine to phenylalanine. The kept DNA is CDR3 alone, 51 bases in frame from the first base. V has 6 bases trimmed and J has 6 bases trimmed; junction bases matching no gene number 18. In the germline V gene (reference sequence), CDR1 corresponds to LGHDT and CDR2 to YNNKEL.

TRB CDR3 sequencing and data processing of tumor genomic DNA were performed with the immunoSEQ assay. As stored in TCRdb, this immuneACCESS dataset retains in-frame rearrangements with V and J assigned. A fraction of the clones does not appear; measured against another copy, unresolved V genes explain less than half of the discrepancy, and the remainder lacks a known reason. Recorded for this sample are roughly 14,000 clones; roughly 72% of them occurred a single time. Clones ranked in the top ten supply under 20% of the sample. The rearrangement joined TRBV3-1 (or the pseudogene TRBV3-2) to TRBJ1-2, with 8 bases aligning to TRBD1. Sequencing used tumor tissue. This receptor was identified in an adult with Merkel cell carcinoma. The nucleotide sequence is TGTGCCAGCAGTCCTCATACCTTGACAGGGGAAGAGGATGGCTACACCTTC. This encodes CASSPHTLTGEEDGYTF.